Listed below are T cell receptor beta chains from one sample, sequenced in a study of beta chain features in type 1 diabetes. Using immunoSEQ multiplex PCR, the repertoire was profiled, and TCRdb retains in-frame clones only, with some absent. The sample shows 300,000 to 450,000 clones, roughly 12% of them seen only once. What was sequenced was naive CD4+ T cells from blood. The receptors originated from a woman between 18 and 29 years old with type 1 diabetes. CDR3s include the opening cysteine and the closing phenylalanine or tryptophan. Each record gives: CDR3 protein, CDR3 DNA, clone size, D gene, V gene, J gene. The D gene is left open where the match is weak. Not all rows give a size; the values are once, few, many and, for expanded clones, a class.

CSVGRTSGGAIDTQYF	TGCAGCGTCGGGAGGACTAGCGGGGGGGCTATAGATACGCAGTATTTT	.	TRBD2	TRBV29-1	TRBJ2-3
CASSDRGSGELFF	TGTGCCAGCAGTGACCGGGGGAGCGGGGAGCTGTTTTTT	few	.	TRBV2	TRBJ2-2
CASSLVRSSGELFF	TGTGCCAGCAGCTTAGTTCGGTCCTCCGGGGAGCTGTTTTTT	few	.	TRBV7-9	TRBJ2-2
CASSIAWPRPAEEPQHF	TGTGCCAGTAGTATAGCCTGGCCCCGCCCCGCTGAGGAGCCCCAGCATTTT	.	.	TRBV19	TRBJ1-5
CASSFKQFPYEQYF	TGTGCCAGCAGCTTTAAACAGTTCCCTTACGAGCAGTACTTC	.	.	TRBV11-2	TRBJ2-7
CASSLVSGTGAPYEQYF	TGTGCCAGCAGCTTAGTTTCCGGGACAGGGGCTCCCTACGAGCAGTACTTC	.	TRBD1	TRBV7-9	TRBJ2-7
CASSKRQGTYEQYF	TGTGCCAGCAGCAAAAGACAGGGTACCTACGAGCAGTACTTC	.	TRBD1	TRBV7-2	TRBJ2-7
CASSAQVTGANVLTF	TGCGCCAGCAGCGCACAGGTTACTGGGGCCAACGTCCTGACTTTC	.	.	TRBV5-1	TRBJ2-6
CASSQKTGYSYEQYF	TGCGCCAGCAGCCAGAAGACAGGGTACTCCTACGAGCAGTACTTC	.	TRBD1	TRBV4-3	TRBJ2-7
CASSFDRVEAFF	TGTGCCAGCAGCTTTGACAGGGTCGAGGCTTTCTTT	few	TRBD1	TRBV7-2	TRBJ1-1
CASSLSGGAGETQYF	TGTGCCAGCAGCCTAAGTGGGGGCGCGGGTGAGACCCAGTACTTC	few	.	TRBV14	TRBJ2-5
CATGLAGGVDEQFF	TGTGCCACTGGACTAGCGGGAGGGGTCGATGAGCAGTTCTTC	.	TRBD2	TRBV19	TRBJ2-1
CASSGSSYNEQFF	TGCGCCAGCAGCGGGAGTTCCTACAATGAGCAGTTCTTC	few	.	TRBV5-1	TRBJ2-1
CASSSSGMTQETQYF	TGTGCCAGTAGTTCATCGGGTATGACGCAAGAGACCCAGTACTTC	few	.	TRBV19	TRBJ2-5
CASTSLGGREQYF	TGTGCCAGTACCAGTTTGGGGGGTCGGGAGCAGTACTTC	.	.	TRBV11-2	TRBJ2-7
CASSPDRDMPPLHF	TGTGCCAGCAGCCCGGACAGGGATATGCCACCCCTCCACTTT	few	TRBD1	TRBV7-9	TRBJ1-6
CATSRELQALATDTQYF	TGTGCCACCAGCAGAGAGCTCCAGGCCCTAGCCACAGATACGCAGTATTTT	few	.	TRBV15	TRBJ2-3
CASREDGFEQFF	TGTGCCAGCAGGGAAGACGGGTTTGAGCAGTTCTTC	few	.	TRBV28	TRBJ2-1
CASSPRGGGPYNEQFF	TGTGCCAGCAGCCCAAGGGGAGGGGGACCCTACAATGAGCAGTTCTTC	.	.	TRBV5-6	TRBJ2-1
CASSSQWNEQFF	TGCGCCAGCAGCTCTCAGTGGAATGAGCAGTTCTTC	few	.	TRBV4-1	TRBJ2-1
CASSEGADTQYF	TGTGCCAGCAGCGAGGGCGCAGATACGCAGTATTTT	.	.	TRBV7-2	TRBJ2-3
CASSLRVFLAGGHNEQFF	TGCGCCAGCAGCCTAAGGGTTTTTCTAGCGGGGGGACACAATGAGCAGTTCTTC	.	TRBD2	TRBV4-3	TRBJ2-1
CASSEPGQGTEAFF	TGTGCCAGCAGTGAGCCGGGACAGGGGACTGAAGCTTTCTTT	.	TRBD1	TRBV6-5	TRBJ1-1
CASRATGNEKLFF	TGCGCCAGCAGAGCGACAGGGAATGAAAAACTGTTTTTT	few	TRBD1	TRBV4-3	TRBJ1-4